Listed below are T cell receptor beta chains from one sample, sequenced in a study of tumor-infiltrating lymphocytes in primary liver carcinoma. MiXCR, run by TCRdb on the multiplex PCR reads, gives a single entry per CDR3 protein. The data show roughly 20,000 distinct CDR3 sequences, around three quarters seen once. The sample consisted of liver tumor tissue from sampling region 4. All receptors derive from a woman in her twenties or thirties with primary liver carcinoma and hepatitis B virus infection. Both conserved end residues are part of each CDR3. The D gene is left open where the match is weak. The size field is filled for only some rows; it gives once, few, many or a size class.

j_call clone_size d_call v_call cdr3_nt cdr3_aa
TRBJ1-4 many . TRBV4-3 TGCGCCAGCAGCCAAGATCGTATTATGGGATGGAATGAAAAACTGTTTTTT CASSQDRIMGWNEKLFF
TRBJ2-3 once . TRBV11-2 TGTGCCAGCAACCGGACGCGACAGGTAGGGGGAGATGCGCAGTATTTT CASNRTRQVGGDAQYF
TRBJ2-7 many . TRBV29-1 TGCAGCGTTATAACAGGGAGCAGCCCCTACGAGCAGTACTTT CSVITGSSPYEQYF
TRBJ2-2 . . TRBV10-3 TGTGGCATCAGTGAGTCCCACAATTTGAACACCGGGGAGCTGTTTTTT CGISESHNLNTGELFF
TRBJ1-4 . . TRBV4-2 TGTGCCAGTAGACAAGATAGGGAAAAACTGTATTTT CASRQDREKLYF
TRBJ2-5 few . TRBV6-2/TRBV6-3 TGTGCCAGCAGTCGTCGGGACTTAGAGACCCAGTACTTC CASSRRDLETQYF
TRBJ2-2 . . TRBV11-3 TGTGCCAGCAGCTCAACAGAGACCGGGGAGCTGTTTTTT CASSSTETGELFF
TRBJ2-7 . TRBD1 TRBV5-6 TGTCCCGGCAGCTTACAGACAGGGCCATCGCAGTACTTC CPGSLQTGPSQYF
TRBJ2-1 . . TRBV12-3/TRBV12-4 TGTGCCAGCAGTTTACCCGGGAGCAGAAGTACCCCCAATGAGCAGTTCTTC CASSLPGSRSTPNEQFF
TRBJ2-2 many . TRBV29-1 TGCAGCGTGGGGCAGGGGGAGCTGTTTTTT CSVGQGELFF
TRBJ2-7 . TRBD2 TRBV29-1 TGTAGCGTGGCCGGGACTAGCGGGAACTCCGAGCAGTACTTC CSVAGTSGNSEQYF
TRBJ1-1 . . TRBV11-3 TGTGCCTCCGGTCAGGGGACGCCAATCTCCACTGAAGCTTTCTTT CASGQGTPISTEAFF
TRBJ2-7 . . TRBV11-1 TGTGTCGGCAGCCCCCGGGGCGCCCGTTTCTACGAGCAGTACTTC CVGSPRGARFYEQYF
TRBJ2-2 . . TRBV4-1 TGTGCCAGCAGCCAAGGGGAGGCTCCGAACACCGGGGAGCTGTTTTTC CASSQGEAPNTGELFF
TRBJ1-1 once . TRBV4-1 TGCGCTAGCAGCCAAGGTATCCCAGTGAACACTGAAGTTTTCTTT CASSQGIPVNTEVFF
TRBJ2-1 . . TRBV11-3 TGTGCCAGCAGCACTTGGGGGGGCAGTCTGTTCTTC CASSTWGGSLFF
TRBJ2-1 hyperexpanded TRBD2 TRBV11-3 TGTGCCAGCAGCCGACTAGCGGGGGGGGGGTATGAGCAGTTCTTC CASSRLAGGGYEQFF
TRBJ2-3 . . TRBV6-1 TGTGCCAGCAGAGCTGTGTTGTTTACAGGTACGCAGTATTTT CASRAVLFTGTQYF
TRBJ2-2 once . TRBV5-6 TGTGCCAGTAGCTCGGCACTCAGAGTCACCGGGAAGCTGTTTTTT CASSSALRVTGKLFF
TRBJ1-2 . . TRBV6-1 TGTGCCAGAAGCGAACGGTTCCTGATCCTTAGATCTAACTATGGCTACACCTTC CARSERFLILRSNYGYTF
TRBJ2-4 . . TRBV6-5 TGTATCATCAGTTATCAGGGCAGGGAGTACTTC CIISYQGREYF
TRBJ1-6 once . TRBV5-5 TGTGCCGGCAGCTTGGACGTCGGTAATTCACCCCTCCGCTTT CAGSLDVGNSPLRF
TRBJ2-7 . TRBD2 TRBV4-3 TGCGCCAGCAGCCAAGCTGAGACGGGGGGTCACCATAGCTACGAGCAGTACTTC CASSQAETGGHHSYEQYF
TRBJ1-5 . . TRBV30 TGTACCTGGAATGTTGGAGGGAATCAGCCCCAGCATTTT CTWNVGGNQPQHF
TRBJ2-7 . TRBD1 TRBV29-1 TGCACCGATGAAGAGGAGACAGGGTCCTCGTACGAGCAGTACTTC CTDEEETGSSYEQYF
TRBJ2-5 . . TRBV29-1 TGCAGCGCGACAGGAGAGATGGCTTCTGGGGTGGAGACCCAGTACTTC CSATGEMASGVETQYF
TRBJ2-3 . . TRBV6-5 TGTGCCAATAGTTACTCTTACGGCGGCGCAGATACGCAGTATTTT CANSYSYGGADTQYF
TRBJ2-5 . . TRBV28 TGTGCCAGCCGTCTGACTAGTAGGAGGTCGGAGACCCAGTACTTC CASRLTSRRSETQYF
TRBJ1-2 . . TRBV4-3 TGCGTCAGCAGCCAAGATTGGGCCAGGGTGAGTGGCTACACCTTC CVSSQDWARVSGYTF
TRBJ2-7 . TRBD1 TRBV4-2 TGTGCCAGAAGCCAGAAACACATAGGACAGGGGGGACCGCGCGAGCAGTACTTC CARSQKHIGQGGPREQYF
TRBJ1-1 . . TRBV29-1 TGCAGCGTCGAGATGGGTAGCACTGAAGCTTTCTTT CSVEMGSTEAFF
TRBJ2-1 . TRBD2 TRBV11-3 TGTGCCAGCAGCCGACTAGCGGGGGGGCGGTGCGAGCAGTTCTTC CASSRLAGGRCEQFF
TRBJ2-4 . TRBD2 TRBV12-3/TRBV12-4 TGTGCCAGTAGTTTAGCGGGAGGGTTCTTTCAGTACTTC CASSLAGGFFQYF
TRBJ1-2 . TRBD1 TRBV7-8 TGTGCCAGCAGCCCTCTGACAGGGGTGAACTATGGCTACATCTTC CASSPLTGVNYGYIF
TRBJ2-7 . . TRBV4-3 TGCGCCAGCAGCCGCACTACCCTTTCCAACAAGCAGTACTTC CASSRTTLSNKQYF
TRBJ2-6 . . TRBV27 TGTGCCAGCAGTCCGGAGGTGACTAGAGCTCCTGGGGCCAACGTCCTGACTTTC CASSPEVTRAPGANVLTF
TRBJ2-3 . . TRBV4-1 TGCACCAGCAGCCAACTAGGCGTGGAAGCTGAAGACTCGGATACGCAGTATTTT CTSSQLGVEAEDSDTQYF
TRBJ1-1 . . TRBV12-3/TRBV12-4 TGTGCCAGCAGTTTACTGGTACCTAACACTGAAGCTTTCTTT CASSLLVPNTEAFF
TRBJ2-7 . . TRBV29-1 TGTAGCATTCAAAGCTCATCCTACGAGCAGTACTTC CSIQSSSYEQYF
TRBJ2-1 . . TRBV12-3/TRBV12-4 TGTGCCAGCAGCCTGTCCGAGAATAGCGGACTTGAGCAGTTATTC CASSLSENSGLEQLF
TRBJ2-2 medium-sized . TRBV30 TGTGCCTGGAGTGTGGGGGGCAGCGGGGAGCTGTTTTTT CAWSVGGSGELFF
TRBJ2-3 . . TRBV5-4 TGTACCAGCCGCGTAGACGGACACCCTCCACCCACAGATACGCTGTATTTT CTSRVDGHPPPTDTLYF
TRBJ1-1 . . TRBV13 TGTGCCTGCAGTATAGGGGGTGCAAACACTGAAGCTTTCTTT CACSIGGANTEAFF
TRBJ2-5 . . TRBV12-3/TRBV12-4 TGTGCAAGCAGCACATACCCCCTGAGTGAAGAGACCCAGTACTTC CASSTYPLSEETQYF
TRBJ2-1 . TRBD2 TRBV29-1 TGCAACGTTGAAGGGTCGCGGAGCGGGAGAGCCAGCGGTGAGCAGTTCTTC CNVEGSRSGRASGEQFF
TRBJ1-2 . . TRBV4-3 TGCACTAGCAGTCAAGATCGGGGCAGGGTGAATGGCTTCACCTTC CTSSQDRGRVNGFTF
TRBJ2-7 . . TRBV11-2 TGTATCAGCAGCCTAGGAGTTAGCGGTTCCTACGAGCAGTACTTC CISSLGVSGSYEQYF
TRBJ2-3 . TRBD1 TRBV11-2 TGTGCCAACGGCCGGAGGCGACAGGGAAGGGGAGATACGCAGTATTTT CANGRRRQGRGDTQYF
TRBJ2-7 . . TRBV30 TGTGCCTGGAGTGGGACAGCGTACGAGCAGTACTTC CAWSGTAYEQYF
TRBJ2-3 . TRBD1 TRBV11-2 TGTGCCAGCAGGCGGATTCGACAGGGAAGGGGAGATACGCAGTATTTT CASRRIRQGRGDTQYF
TRBJ2-3 few . TRBV6-6 TGTACCAGCAGTTCCACCTTAGACCGGGGAGGCCAGATAGGGCAGTATTTT CTSSSTLDRGGQIGQYF
TRBJ2-7 . . TRBV12-5 TGTGCTAGTGGTATGGAGGAGGGTGCCCCCTACGAGCAATACTTC CASGMEEGAPYEQYF
TRBJ2-7 once . TRBV11-2 TGTGCCAGCAGCTCTCCTAGGACGGGTATCTACGAGGAGTACTTC CASSSPRTGIYEEYF
TRBJ2-1 . TRBD2 TRBV11-3 TGTACCGGCGCTAGCGGGGGTGGGAATGAGCAATTCTTC CTGASGGGNEQFF
TRBJ1-1 . . TRBV5-8 TGTGTCAGCGGAGGAGGAGGTCGCCACACTGAAGCTTTGTTT CVSGGGGRHTEALF
TRBJ2-1 . TRBD2 TRBV7-6 TGTGCCAGCAACACAAGGACTAGCGGGAGTAATGAGCAGTTCTTC CASNTRTSGSNEQFF
TRBJ2-1 . . TRBV5-1 TGTGTTAGCACCCCGTCCCCAGACTATTCCTACAATGAGCAGTTCTTC CVSTPSPDYSYNEQFF
TRBJ1-5 . . TRBV7-8 TGTGCCGGCAGCTTACTTGTAACAGGAGGCAAGTCCCAGCATTTT CAGSLLVTGGKSQHF
TRBJ2-5 . . TRBV6-5 TGTGCCAGAGGTACCGACAAGGGGCTGACCCAGTACTTC CARGTDKGLTQYF
TRBJ1-2 once . TRBV4-3 TGCGCCAGCAGCCAAGATTGGCGCAGGGCGAATGGCTACACATTC CASSQDWRRANGYTF